These 26 T cell receptor beta chains originate from one sample sequenced in a study of blood T cell repertoires in COVID-19 (dated by TCRdb to the early 2020s). The library came from the immunoSEQ multiplex PCR assay. What TCRdb holds here is the immuneACCESS table cut down to in-frame rearrangements. Part of the clones is not present; checked against another copy, under half of the missing clones reflect an unresolved V gene, and the others are unexplained. The sample profile shows roughly 200,000 clones; under 90% of them were found once. The ten largest clones add up to over 15% of the sample. The sequenced sample was peripheral blood. Receptor source: a person in their 70s with COVID-19, enrolled during active disease.

The chain links TRBV19 to TRBJ2-1; 12 nucleotides agree with TRBD2. Germline CDR1 LNHDA, CDR2 SQIVND (reference sequence). There are 15 residues in the CDR3. V lost 6 bases, J lost 8 bases, and 8 bases stayed unmatched. In DNA form, the CDR3 reads TGTGCCAGTAGGTTGACTAGCGGGGGTGGCTATGAGCAGTTCTTC. Amino acids: CASRLTSGGGYEQFF. The entire variable domain, with the rest obtained from reference TRBV19 and TRBJ2-1, is as follows: DGGITQSPKYLFRKEGQNVTLSCEQNLNHDAMYWYRQDPGQGLRLIYYSQIVNDFQKGDIAEGYSVSREKKESFPLTVTSAQKNPTAFYLCASRLTSGGGYEQFFGPGTRLTVL.

The chain couples TRBV7-6 to TRBJ2-7; D might be TRBD2 (6 bases). The CDR3 is 15 amino acids. Germline values: CDR1 SGHVS, CDR2 FNYEAQ. V was pared by 1 base and J by 4 bases, with 14 bases between. CDR3 in amino acids: CASSLVAEAIYEQYF. The CDR3, as DNA: TGTGCCAGCAGCTTAGTAGCGGAAGCGATTTACGAGCAGTACTTC.

The rearrangement joins TRBV19 to TRBJ1-2, with D tentatively TRBD1 (5 bases). The CDR3 spans 12 residues. Germline V gene sequence: CDR1 LNHDA, CDR2 SQIVND (reference sequence). Trimming left V 5 bases short and J 5 bases short, with 9 bases between. CDR3 residues: CASSSTVYGYTF. CDR3 coding DNA: TGTGCCAGTAGTTCGACAGTATATGGCTACACCTTC. Variable domain in full (rest from reference TRBV19 and TRBJ1-2): DGGITQSPKYLFRKEGQNVTLSCEQNLNHDAMYWYRQDPGQGLRLIYYSQIVNDFQKGDIAEGYSVSREKKESFPLTVTSAQKNPTAFYLCASSSTVYGYTFGSGTRLTVV.

The chain recombines TRBV6-2 or TRBV6-3 with TRBJ2-3; TRBD2 is a possible D gene (6 bases). In germline, CDR1 is MNHEY, CDR2 SVGEGT. The V end lost 5 bases, the J end lost 4 bases, and 16 bases lay between the germline ends. The CDR3 spans 15 residues. In nucleotides, the CDR3 is TGTGCCAGCAGTCAAAGGGCGGGATGGGCAGATACGCAGTATTTT. Translation gives CASSQRAGWADTQYF.

This chain uses TRBV5-1 with TRBJ1-6; 11 nucleotides agree with TRBD1. The CDR3 has 17 residues. J was trimmed by 9 bases and V by 2 bases; bases with no gene match: 10. Germline CDR1 SGHRS, CDR2 YFSETQ. CDR3 sequence: CASSFSRPGQGGSPLHF. CDR3 coding DNA: TGCGCCAGCAGCTTCTCACGACCGGGACAGGGGGGTTCACCCCTCCACTTT.

As regards this clone: One end of the junction does not line up with germline, which may come from a read error. The chain carries TRBV29-1 and TRBJ2-1, with 11 bases fitting TRBD2. Germline V lookup: CDR1 SQVTM, CDR2 ANQGSEA. The CDR3 length is 15 residues. CDR3 in amino acids: CSVEGTSGSYNEQFF. The CDR3 nucleotides are TGCAGCGTAGAAGGGACTAGCGGATCCTACAATGAGCAGTTCTTC.

The rearrangement joins TRBV7-2 to TRBJ1-2, with TRBD1 matching 9 bases. The V and J ends lost 5 bases and 0 bases, in that order; junction bases with no gene match: 4. In germline, CDR1 is SGHTA, CDR2 FQGNSA. This CDR3 is built from 15 residues. The CDR3 sequence: CASSPDRGSNYGYTF. The CDR3 nucleotides read TGTGCCAGCAGCCCGGACAGGGGATCTAACTATGGCTACACCTTC.

The rearrangement uses TRBV6-2 or TRBV6-3 and TRBJ2-5; 7 bases align to TRBD1. CDR1 is MNHEY, CDR2 SVGEGT, per germline. CDR3 length: 12 amino acids. After removal of 4 bases from V and 13 bases from J, the junction contained 9 bases not matched to a gene. The CDR3 DNA reads as TGTGCCAGCAGTTCCCGACAGGGCCGCCGGTACTTC. Protein: CASSSRQGRRYF.

This clone was picked up one time. The V and J genes are TRBV7-9 and TRBJ1-1, with a tentative D call TRBD1 (5 bases). The ends were cut back, 3 bases at V and 8 bases at J, with 10 bases in the middle. The CDR3 runs to 12 residues. Germline assignment: CDR1 SEHNR and CDR2 FQNEAQ (reference sequence). This CDR3 reads CASSFDGGEAFF. In DNA, the CDR3 is TGTGCCAGCAGCTTCGACGGGGGGGAAGCTTTCTTT.

The J gene is TRBJ2-2, the V gene TRBV11-2; 10 bases are shared with TRBD1. The CDR3 has 15 amino acids. Germline V CDR1 and CDR2: SGHAT, FQNNGV. Trimming removed 1 base from V and 5 bases from J; junction bases left unmatched: 1. Here the CDR3 DNA reads TGTGCCAGCAGCTTAGCGGGACAGGGGACCGGGGAGCTGTTTTTT. It translates to CASSLAGQGTGELFF.

This clone has only a few counts. The CDR3 is CASSSTGAEQYF. DNA for the CDR3: TGTGCCAGCAGTTCTACAGGGGCCGAGCAGTACTTC. V gene TRBV27 combines with J gene TRBJ2-7, with 7 bases fitting TRBD1. From germline, CDR1 is MNHEY and CDR2 SMNVEV (reference sequence). The V segment lost 4 bases and the J segment 6 bases; nucleotides outside the gene matches: 3. The CDR3 consists of 12 residues.

CDR3: CASSNPDKANYGYTF. The CDR3, as DNA: TGTGCCAGCAGCAATCCCGACAAAGCTAACTATGGCTACACCTTC. The chain links TRBV28 to TRBJ1-2, with D uncertain. This CDR3 comprises 15 residues. V lost 6 bases and J lost 0, with 14 bases in between. Germline CDR1 is MDHEN and CDR2 is SYDVKM.

V is TRBV4-3 and J is TRBJ1-2, with D perhaps matching TRBD1 (6 bases). V lost 4 bases, J lost 4 bases, and 22 bases lay in between. The CDR3 is made up of 17 amino acids. CDR1 is LGHNA and CDR2 is YSLEER in the germline V gene. CDR3 protein: CASSPGGPGPNLYGYTF. In DNA form, the CDR3 reads TGCGCCAGCAGCCCGGGGGGGCCAGGGCCAAATCTCTATGGCTACACCTTC.

CDR3 in amino acids: CASSPSDNEQYF. The CDR3 DNA reads as TGTGCCAGCTCACCCTCCGACAACGAGCAGTACTTC. V and J are TRBV18 and TRBJ2-7; D is undetermined. The V end lost 3 bases, the J end lost 5 bases, and 8 bases lay between the germline ends. Germline assignment: CDR1 KGHSH and CDR2 LQKENI. The CDR3 consists of 12 residues.

The gene calls are TRBV2 and TRBJ2-2, with D possibly matching TRBD1 (5 bases). The germline V gene encodes CDR1 SNHLY and CDR2 FYNNEI. The CDR3 is 14 residues long. Deletions cut 6 bases from V and 6 bases from J, with 14 bases between. The CDR3 DNA sequence: TGTGCCAGCAGGGTAACTACCAGGGCCGGGGAGCTGTTTTTT. Its protein is CASRVTTRAGELFF.

V gene TRBV9 combines with J gene TRBJ2-1, with TRBD2 matching over 7 bases. Germline assignment: CDR1 SGDLS and CDR2 YYNGEE. With 0 bases clipped from V and 5 bases from J, the junction kept 8 bases outside the gene matches. This CDR3 has 16 amino acids. CDR3 protein: CASSVELAGTNNEQFF. CDR3 coding DNA: TGTGCCAGCAGCGTAGAATTAGCGGGTACGAACAATGAGCAGTTCTTC. Full variable domain (rest looked up from reference TRBV9 and TRBJ2-1): DSGVTQTPKHLITATGQRVTLRCSPRSGDLSVYWYQQSLDQGLQFLIQYYNGEERAKGNILERFSAQQFPDLHSELNLSSLELGDSALYFCASSVELAGTNNEQFFGPGTRLTVL.

The V and J genes are TRBV5-1 and TRBJ2-7; tentative D call: TRBD1 (6 bases). Germline V gene sequence: CDR1 SGHRS, CDR2 YFSETQ. The CDR3 has 15 amino acids. The V and J ends lost 2 bases and 4 bases respectively, with 16 bases between them. This chain's CDR3 is CASSFNRDAGYEQYF. CDR3 DNA sequence: TGCGCCAGCAGCTTCAACAGGGACGCAGGATACGAGCAGTACTTC.

This chain links TRBV6-5 with TRBJ1-1, with a tentative D call TRBD1 (6 bases). The CDR3 has 15 residues. The V gene's germline CDR1 is MNHEY and CDR2 SVGAGI. Trimming removed 0 bases from V and 1 base from J, with 9 bases in between. The CDR3 sequence is CASSYSIRGNTEAFF. The DNA for the CDR3 is TGTGCCAGCAGTTACTCAATCAGGGGGAACACTGAAGCTTTCTTT.

V and J are TRBV4-2 and TRBJ2-2, with a weak D call TRBD2 (5 bases). Germline V gene data show CDR1 as LGHNA and CDR2 as YNFKEQ. Trimming removed 0 bases at V and 7 bases at J, with 12 bases between. CDR3 length: 15 amino acids. The CDR3 loop is CASSQERTSFGELFF. As DNA, the CDR3 is TGTGCCAGCAGCCAAGAAAGGACTTCCTTCGGGGAGCTGTTTTTT.

The chain carries TRBV5-5 and TRBJ2-7, with TRBD1 matching over 10 bases. The germline V gene encodes CDR1 SGHKS and CDR2 YYEKEE (reference sequence). The CDR3 runs to 14 residues. Losses at the gene ends were 3 bases for V and 0 bases for J; bases not matched to a gene: 0. The CDR3 loop reads CASSWTGGSYEQYF. The CDR3 DNA reads TGTGCCAGCAGCTGGACAGGGGGCTCCTACGAGCAGTACTTC.

CDR3 DNA: TGTGCCAGCAGCTTACCGGGAGTGTATACCGGGGAGCTGTTTTTT. It translates to CASSLPGVYTGELFF. The chain is built from TRBV7-3 and TRBJ2-2; TRBD2 might be the D (6 bases). The CDR3 runs 15 residues. Trimming took off 2 bases at V and 5 bases at J, with 12 bases between the two ends. Germline lookup yields CDR1 SGHTA and CDR2 FQGTGA.

The chain carries TRBV28 and TRBJ2-7; D gene ambiguous. The CDR3 covers 12 residues. CDR1 and CDR2 (germline): MDHEN, SYDVKM. Trimming stripped 5 bases from V and 11 bases from J, with 16 bases between. The DNA for the CDR3 is TGTGCCAGCAGTGCCCCCACTCGAGAGGAGTACTTC. It translates to CASSAPTREEYF.

The rearrangement links TRBV5-1 to TRBJ1-4; 8 bases fit TRBD1. The germline gives CDR1 SGHRS, CDR2 YFSETQ. V trimming: 5 bases; J trimming: 3 bases; junction bases outside the gene matches: 3. The CDR3 is made up of 14 amino acids. The CDR3 region is CASRLTGANEKLFF. CDR3 DNA sequence: TGCGCCAGCAGACTGACAGGGGCTAATGAAAAACTGTTTTTT.

The rearrangement uses TRBV29-1 and TRBJ2-7; the match to TRBD2 covers 9 bases. This CDR3 has 15 residues. The ends lost 6 bases at V and 2 bases at J; junction bases unmatched: 11. CDR1 is SQVTM, CDR2 ANQGSEA, per germline. The CDR3 DNA is TGCAGCGTCAGCGGGGCGGGAGGGATAACCTACGAGCAGTACTTC. Its protein product is CSVSGAGGITYEQYF.

The V gene is TRBV4-3, the J gene TRBJ1-5, with 12 bases aligning to TRBD1. The CDR3 runs to 15 residues. The germline V gene has CDR1 LGHNA and CDR2 YSLEER. Trimming took 1 base from V and 7 from J; bases not matched to a gene: 2. In nucleotides, the CDR3 is TGCGCCAGCAGCCAAGGGGACAGGGGGCTCCAGCCCCAGCATTTT. Protein: CASSQGDRGLQPQHF.

The rearrangement joins TRBV29-1 to TRBJ1-2; D gene ambiguous. CDR3 size: 15 residues. V lost 1 base and J 2 bases, leaving 14 bases between the germline ends. Germline CDR1 is SQVTM and CDR2 is ANQGSEA. The CDR3 region has the DNA TGCAGCGTTGAAGGTAAAACAGACGGAAACTATGGCTACACCTTC. As protein: CSVEGKTDGNYGYTF.